This T cell receptor beta chain was profiled in a study of CD8+CD57+ T cells in acquired aplastic anemia. On the study more broadly: Yields of DNA that came from sorted CD4+ and CD8+ cells averaged about 2.9 ug. CD4+ cell libraries from healthy donors averaged about 10.8 million reads. Study-wide results and limits: Patients and controls turned out to have roughly 30 CD8+ CDR3 sequences in common.

This CDR3 contains 13 residues. Deletions cut 2 bases from V and 5 bases from J, with 6 bases between. Germline-derived CDR1 and CDR2 are WNHNN and SYGVQD (reference sequence). About this clonotype: Its antigen is as yet unknown.

The template used for profiling TCR beta VDJ and CDR3 was genomic DNA. MiXCR was run by TCRdb on the reads, yielding one entry per CDR3 protein. The sample holds 200,000 to 250,000 distinct CDR3 sequences, roughly 35% seen once. Sequenced: sorted CD4+, CD8+, or CD8+CD57+ T cells (not recorded which) from PBMCs. The V gene is TRBV10-1, the J gene TRBJ2-2; tentative D call: TRBD2 (6 bases). The sequence was obtained from a human donor in good health, serving as a control. The CDR3: CASSERETGELFF. As DNA, the CDR3 is TGCGCCAGCAGTGAGCGGGAGACCGGGGAGCTGTTTTTT.